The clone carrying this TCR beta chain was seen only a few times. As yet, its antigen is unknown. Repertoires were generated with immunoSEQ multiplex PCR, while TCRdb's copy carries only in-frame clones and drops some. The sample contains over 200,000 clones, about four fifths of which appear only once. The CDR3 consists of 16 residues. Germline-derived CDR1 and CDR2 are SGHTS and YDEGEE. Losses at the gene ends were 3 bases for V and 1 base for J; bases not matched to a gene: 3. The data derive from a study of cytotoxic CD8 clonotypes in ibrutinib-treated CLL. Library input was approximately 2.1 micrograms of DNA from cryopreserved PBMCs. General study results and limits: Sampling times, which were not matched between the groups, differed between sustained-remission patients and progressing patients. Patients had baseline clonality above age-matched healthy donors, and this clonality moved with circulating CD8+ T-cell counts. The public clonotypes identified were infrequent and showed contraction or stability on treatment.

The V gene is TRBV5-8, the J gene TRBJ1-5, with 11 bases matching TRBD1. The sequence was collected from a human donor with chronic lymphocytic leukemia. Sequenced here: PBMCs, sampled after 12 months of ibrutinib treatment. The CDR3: CASSWDRGKSNQPQHF. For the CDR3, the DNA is TGTGCCAGCAGCTGGGACAGGGGGAAGAGCAATCAGCCCCAGCATTTT.